The 9 T cell receptor beta chains below all came from one sample that was sequenced in a study of neoadjuvant anti-PD-1 for oral cavity cancer. Sequencing was performed with immunoSEQ multiplex PCR; in TCRdb, only in-frame clones are kept and a portion is missing. The table shows fewer than 20,000 clones, with 60% to 80% occurring only once. The source material was PBMCs, sampled before nivolumab (anti-PD-1) treatment. The receptors were sampled from a person aged 35 to 85 with oral cavity squamous cell carcinoma.

CDR3 region: CITSGGNGYTF. CDR3 bases: TGCATTACCTCAGGGGGCAATGGCTACACCTTC. This sequence joins TRBV20-1 and TRBJ1-2; the match to TRBD1 covers 8 bases. Germline lookup yields CDR1 DFQATT and CDR2 SNEGSKA (reference sequence). The CDR3 is 11 amino acids.

This clone was seen a few times. V is TRBV25-1 and J is TRBJ2-1; 8 bases align to TRBD2. CDR3 length: 14 residues. Trimming cost V 5 bases and J 4 bases; bases outside gene matches: 4. Per germline, CDR1 MGHDK and CDR2 SYGVNS. The CDR3 DNA reads TGTGCCAGCAGTAGCGGGAGAGCGTACAATGAGCAGTTCTTC. Translated: CASSSGRAYNEQFF.

The chain combines TRBV7-6 with TRBJ2-1, with a weak D call TRBD2 (6 bases). The CDR3 runs to 16 residues. V dropped 2 bases and J dropped 1 base, with 12 bases sitting between them. Germline assignment: CDR1 SGHVS and CDR2 FNYEAQ. CDR3 DNA sequence: TGTGCCAGCAGCTTACCCAGCGGAGGGTCCTACAATGAGCAGTTCTTC. Amino acids: CASSLPSGGSYNEQFF. Full variable domain (remainder filled in from reference TRBV7-6 and TRBJ2-1): GAGVSQSPRYKVTKRGQDVALRCDPISGHVSLYWYRQALGQGPEFLTYFNYEAQQDKSGLPNDRFSAERPEGSISTLTIQRTEQRDSAMYRCASSLPSGGSYNEQFFGPGTRLTVL.

The chain recombines TRBV2 with TRBJ2-5, with 12 bases fitting TRBD2. V lost 6 bases to trimming and J lost 5 bases; unmatched junction nucleotides: 4. This CDR3 is 14 amino acids long. Germline V gene sequence: CDR1 SNHLY, CDR2 FYNNEI. In nucleotides, the CDR3 is TGTGCCAGCAGGACTAGCGGGAGTGTGGAGACCCAGTACTTC. This gives the protein CASRTSGSVETQYF.

The V call is TRBV15, the J call TRBJ2-3; D is undetermined. Germline CDR1 LNHNV, CDR2 YYDKDF (reference sequence). Trimming left V 3 bases short and J 4 bases short, with 17 bases between. The CDR3 totals 16 residues. The CDR3, as DNA: TGTGCCACCAGCAGCCGCCAAGGGTCGGTTTCAGATACGCAGTATTTT. Its translation is CATSSRQGSVSDTQYF.

The chain carries TRBV6-1 and TRBJ2-3, with unresolved D. The CDR3 spans 15 residues. Germline V lookup: CDR1 MNHNS, CDR2 SASEGT. V gave up 4 bases and J gave up 4 bases, with 15 bases separating them. CDR3 in DNA: TGTGCCAGCAGTGGGGTTTTCGCGGTCGCAGATACGCAGTATTTT. Protein sequence: CASSGVFAVADTQYF.

The chain combines TRBV6-6 with TRBJ2-1, with D possibly matching TRBD1 (5 bases). V dropped 4 bases and J dropped 9 bases, with 13 bases sitting between them. CDR1 is MNHNY and CDR2 is SVGAGI in the germline V gene (reference sequence). The CDR3 has 13 amino acids. The CDR3 nucleotides read TGTGCCAGCAGTTTACCCGCTCAGGGTGAGCAGTTCTTC. It yields the protein CASSLPAQGEQFF.

This clone occurred a few times. J is TRBJ1-2 and V is TRBV6-1; D gene ambiguous. Trimming cost V 6 bases and J 8 bases, with 16 bases left between them. There are 13 residues in the CDR3. Per germline, CDR1 MNHNS and CDR2 SASEGT. The CDR3: CASRPDGLGGYTF. In DNA form, the CDR3 reads TGTGCCAGCAGACCGGACGGGTTAGGGGGCTACACCTTC.

The chain joins TRBV28 to TRBJ2-7; perhaps TRBD1 as D (6 bases). Germline CDR1 and CDR2: MDHEN and SYDVKM. V was trimmed by 5 bases and J by 2 bases, leaving 19 bases between them. The CDR3 spans 16 residues. The DNA for the CDR3 is TGTGCCAGCAGTCCCTCTGGTTGGGGGCGGCCCTACGAGCAGTACTTC. This codes for CASSPSGWGRPYEQYF. Full variable domain (outside the CDR3, taken from reference TRBV28 and TRBJ2-7): DVKVTQSSRYLVKRTGEKVFLECVQDMDHENMFWYRQDPGLGLRLIYFSYDVKMKEKGDIPEGYSVSREKKERFSLILESASTNQTSMYLCASSPSGWGRPYEQYFGPGTRLTVT.